This is a list of T cell receptor beta chains from one sample in a study of CD8+ T cells in alopecia areata. Here immunoSEQ multiplex PCR was the method, and the copy in TCRdb shows in-frame clones only, minus some. The data contain roughly 64,000 clones, roughly 46% of them singletons. The starting material was CD8+ T cells sorted from blood, obtained at roughly week 36, from a patient treated with tofacitinib. The receptors come from a human donor with alopecia areata. Each CDR3 is given with its conserved first and last residue. D genes are given only for firm matches. Clone size is given for some rows only: seen once, a few or many times, or a class if the clone is expanded.

j_gene,v_gene,d_gene,abundance,CDR3nt,CDR3aa
TRBJ2-5,TRBV2,-,-,TGTGCCAGCACCCCCTACAGCGGTAGTCCAGAGACCCAGTACTTC,CASTPYSGSPETQYF
TRBJ1-1,TRBV29-1,-,few,TGCAGCGTTGGTATAGGGCTGGACACTGAAGCTTTCTTT,CSVGIGLDTEAFF
TRBJ2-7,TRBV9,TRBD2,-,TGTGCCAGCAGCGATGCTAGCGGATACGAGCAGTACTTC,CASSDASGYEQYF
TRBJ2-7,TRBV29-1,-,few,TGCAGCGTTGGGGGAACCACCTACGAGCAGTACTTC,CSVGGTTYEQYF
TRBJ2-1,TRBV9,-,few,TGTGCCAGCAGCGTAGAAAGGGCAGCCTACAATGAGCAGTTCTTC,CASSVERAAYNEQFF
TRBJ2-1,TRBV14,-,few,TGTGCCAGCAGCCCAGGCGGCAATGAGCAGTTCTTC,CASSPGGNEQFF
TRBJ1-3,TRBV7-9,-,-,TGTGCCAGCAGCTTAGATGGAAACACCATATATTTT,CASSLDGNTIYF
TRBJ1-2,TRBV6-1,-,-,TGTGCCAGCAGGTGGGGGGGCGCCTATGGCTACACCTTC,CASRWGGAYGYTF
TRBJ2-6,TRBV29-1,-,-,TGCAGCGTTGTATTTGGGGCCAACGTCCTGACTTTC,CSVVFGANVLTF
TRBJ2-2,TRBV19,TRBD2,medium-sized,TGTGCCAGTAGTTCAAGACTAGCGGGAGAAGTTGCCGGGGAGCTGTTTTTT,CASSSRLAGEVAGELFF
TRBJ2-2,TRBV2,-,-,TGTGCCAGCAGTGATGAGGGTGACCGGACCGGGGAGCTGTTTTTT,CASSDEGDRTGELFF